This T cell receptor (beta chain) came from a study of T cells in Graves' hyperthyroidism and ophthalmopathy. The wider study: Peripheral blood draws took place at initial diagnosis, ahead of any treatment.

V shed 2 bases, J shed 10 bases, and the junction held 9 bases outside the gene matches. This CDR3 region has 16 residues. The germline CDR1 and CDR2 sequences are SGDLS and YYNGEE. The CDR3 regions of TCR beta were amplified from RNA transcripts. A set of HTBI primers served as the primers for a first-round RT-PCR of the TCR CDR3. TCRdb redid the calling of the multiplex PCR reads with MiXCR, one entry per CDR3 protein. The profile covers more than 550,000 distinct CDR3 sequences, with approximately 19% appearing a single time and about a sixth taken by the ten largest. Hyperthyroidism had been newly diagnosed in patients aged 18 to 65, and its duration was under 2 months.

Sequenced sample: blood. This sequence joins TRBV9 and TRBJ1-6; TRBD1 matches 10 bases. The origin of this receptor is a woman between 45 and 60 years old with Graves' hyperthyroidism that later progressed to Graves' ophthalmopathy. CDR3 region: CASSVHRDRGGSPLHF. Here the CDR3 DNA reads TGTGCCAGCAGCGTTCACCGGGACAGGGGTGGGTCACCCCTCCACTTT.